This T cell receptor beta chain came from a study of control samples from healthy donors and cancer patients. Assay used: immunoSEQ multiplex PCR; TCRdb lists only in-frame clones, some missing. In the table there are more than 85,000 clones, 80% to 90% of which are singletons. This CDR3 contains 16 residues. V lost 5 bases to trimming and J lost 1 base; unmatched junction nucleotides: 3. CDR1 is MNHNY, CDR2 SVGAGI, per germline (reference sequence). The V and J genes are TRBV6-6 and TRBJ1-6; 9 nucleotides line up with TRBD1. Material: blood. The sequence was collected from a woman in her 50s in good health. The CDR3 nucleotides read TGTGCCAGCAGTCGACAGGGGGAGTCCTATAATTCACCCCTCCACTTT. It specifies CASSRQGESYNSPLHF.